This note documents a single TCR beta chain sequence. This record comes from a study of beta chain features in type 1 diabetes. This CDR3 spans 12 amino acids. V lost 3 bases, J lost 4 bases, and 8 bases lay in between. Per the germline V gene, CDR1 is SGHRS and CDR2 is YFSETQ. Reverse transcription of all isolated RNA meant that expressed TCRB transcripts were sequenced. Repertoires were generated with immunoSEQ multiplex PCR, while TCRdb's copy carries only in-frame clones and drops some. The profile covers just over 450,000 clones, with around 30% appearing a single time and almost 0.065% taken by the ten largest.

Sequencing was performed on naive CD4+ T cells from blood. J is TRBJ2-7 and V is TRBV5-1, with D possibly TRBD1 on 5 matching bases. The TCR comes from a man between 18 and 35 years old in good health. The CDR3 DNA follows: TGCGCCAGCAGCTCGACAGAGTACGAGCAGTACTTC. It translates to CASSSTEYEQYF.